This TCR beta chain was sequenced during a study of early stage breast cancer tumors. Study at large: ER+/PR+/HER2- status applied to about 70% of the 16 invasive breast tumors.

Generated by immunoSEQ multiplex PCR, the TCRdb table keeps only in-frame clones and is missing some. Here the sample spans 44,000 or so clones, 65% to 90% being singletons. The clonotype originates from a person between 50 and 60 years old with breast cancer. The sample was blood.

The CDR3: CATTGGGTEAFF. The CDR3 DNA sequence: TGTGCCACCACAGGGGGAGGGACTGAAGCTTTCTTT. The genes are TRBV10-3 and TRBJ1-1; 8 nucleotides align to TRBD1. The CDR3 length is 12 residues. The ends lost 10 bases at V and 5 bases at J; junction bases unmatched: 6. Per the germline V gene, CDR1 is ENHRY and CDR2 is SYGVKD.